This T cell receptor beta chain was obtained from a study of T cells after yellow fever vaccination. Study observations and caveats: Some clonotypes were seen in both the CD4 and the CD8 compartments. These made up a small share and likely arose from convergent recombination. FACS-sorted repertoires might harbor abundant contaminating clonotypes from the bulk population. Reappearance after the booster was observed for most primary-vaccination clones (96% CD4, roughly 90% CD8).

Trimming took off 5 bases at V and 5 bases at J, with 6 bases between the two ends. There are 11 residues in the CDR3. Germline V gives CDR1 SGHTA, CDR2 FQGNSA. In making TCR cDNA, 5'RACE template switching added a universal primer site and UMIs to it. A single record per CDR3 protein comes from TCRdb applying MiXCR to the 5' RACE reads. The sample yields under 600,000 distinct CDR3 sequences, approximately 15% seen once. This clonotype was detected many times. Its antigen remains unidentified. The chain recombines TRBV7-2 with TRBJ2-5; D might be TRBD2 (6 bases). The sample was PBMCs, taken on the day of the yellow fever booster vaccination. The source of this sequence is a man aged 25 to 40 who received the YFV17D yellow fever vaccine. The CDR3 coding sequence is TGTGCCAGCAGCCGGGGGGAGACCCAGTACTTC. Protein product: CASSRGETQYF.